Listed below are T cell receptor beta chains from one sample, sequenced in a study of T cells after yellow fever vaccination. Using its own MiXCR run on the 5' RACE reads, TCRdb lists one record per CDR3 protein. The repertoire has 350,000 to 450,000 distinct CDR3 sequences, around 19% of them found once; the top ten carry roughly a sixth. Sequencing was performed on PBMCs, taken before the yellow fever booster vaccination. All receptors derive from a man younger than 35 who received the YFV17D yellow fever vaccine. The CDR3 runs from the conserved cysteine through the conserved F or W. The D gene is left open where the match is weak. Clone size is stated in some rows and not others, as once, few, many or a class when expanded.

len: 13; abundance: few; d_gene: NA; v_gene: TRBV7-2; j_gene: TRBJ1-2; CDR3aa: CASSSGESYGYTF; CDR3nt: TGTGCCAGCAGCTCGGGGGAATCCTATGGCTACACCTTC
len: 14; abundance: once; d_gene: TRBD1; v_gene: TRBV9; j_gene: TRBJ1-1; CDR3aa: CASSPRTGSPEAFF; CDR3nt: TGTGCCAGCAGCCCTCGGACAGGGAGTCCTGAAGCTTTCTTT
len: 13; abundance: many; d_gene: NA; v_gene: TRBV7-3; j_gene: TRBJ2-1; CDR3aa: CASSLTGYNEQFF; CDR3nt: TGTGCCAGCAGCTTAACGGGATACAATGAGCAGTTCTTC
len: 13; abundance: NA; d_gene: NA; v_gene: TRBV6-5; j_gene: TRBJ2-5; CDR3aa: CASRGHAAETQYF; CDR3nt: TGTGCCAGCAGAGGACACGCCGCAGAGACCCAGTACTTC
len: 11; abundance: NA; d_gene: NA; v_gene: TRBV6-5; j_gene: TRBJ2-7; CDR3aa: CASRNSYEQYF; CDR3nt: TGTGCCAGCAGGAACAGTTACGAGCAGTACTTC
len: 15; abundance: NA; d_gene: NA; v_gene: TRBV12-3/TRBV12-4; j_gene: TRBJ2-2; CDR3aa: CASSLAARNTGELFF; CDR3nt: TGTGCCAGCAGTTTAGCTGCTAGGAACACCGGGGAGCTGTTTTTT
len: 16; abundance: NA; d_gene: NA; v_gene: TRBV20-1; j_gene: TRBJ1-2; CDR3aa: CSARVAGALGNYGYTF; CDR3nt: TGCAGTGCTAGAGTAGCGGGGGCGCTCGGTAACTATGGCTACACCTTC
len: 16; abundance: medium-sized; d_gene: NA; v_gene: TRBV4-3; j_gene: TRBJ1-2; CDR3aa: CASSQDYGGGGYGYTF; CDR3nt: TGCGCCAGCAGCCAAGATTACGGGGGCGGAGGCTATGGCTACACCTTC
len: 15; abundance: NA; d_gene: NA; v_gene: TRBV6-5; j_gene: TRBJ1-1; CDR3aa: CASSHSRGLSTEAFF; CDR3nt: TGTGCCAGCAGTCACTCCCGAGGTCTGAGTACTGAAGCTTTCTTT
len: 14; abundance: many; d_gene: NA; v_gene: TRBV12-3/TRBV12-4; j_gene: TRBJ2-7; CDR3aa: CASSLAGAAGEQYF; CDR3nt: TGTGCCAGCAGTTTAGCGGGAGCGGCGGGCGAGCAGTACTTC
len: 14; abundance: NA; d_gene: NA; v_gene: TRBV12-3/TRBV12-4; j_gene: TRBJ1-1; CDR3aa: CASRPTGRATEAFF; CDR3nt: TGTGCCAGCAGACCAACAGGGCGGGCCACTGAAGCTTTCTTT
len: 12; abundance: NA; d_gene: TRBD1; v_gene: TRBV5-5; j_gene: TRBJ1-2; CDR3aa: CASSYDRAGYTF; CDR3nt: TGTGCCAGCAGCTACGACAGGGCGGGCTACACCTTC
len: 18; abundance: many; d_gene: TRBD1; v_gene: TRBV7-3; j_gene: TRBJ1-4; CDR3aa: CASSFGGTGVPPGEKLFF; CDR3nt: TGTGCCAGCAGCTTTGGCGGGACAGGGGTTCCGCCTGGTGAAAAACTGTTTTTT
len: 16; abundance: NA; d_gene: TRBD2; v_gene: TRBV7-8; j_gene: TRBJ2-5; CDR3aa: CASSLVRGGPQETQYF; CDR3nt: TGTGCCAGCAGCTTAGTGCGGGGGGGCCCTCAAGAGACCCAGTACTTC
len: 10; abundance: NA; d_gene: NA; v_gene: TRBV20-1; j_gene: TRBJ2-5; CDR3aa: CSATAPVQYF; CDR3nt: TGCAGTGCTACCGCCCCGGTCCAGTACTTC
len: 14; abundance: NA; d_gene: NA; v_gene: TRBV7-9; j_gene: TRBJ2-1; CDR3aa: CASSFPLLEGEQFF; CDR3nt: TGTGCCAGCAGCTTTCCGTTGTTGGAGGGTGAGCAGTTCTTC
len: 16; abundance: few; d_gene: NA; v_gene: TRBV28; j_gene: TRBJ2-3; CDR3aa: CASSYGTGRGTDTQYF; CDR3nt: TGTGCCAGCAGTTACGGGACCGGGCGTGGCACAGATACGCAGTATTTT
len: 16; abundance: few; d_gene: TRBD1; v_gene: TRBV5-1; j_gene: TRBJ1-2; CDR3aa: CASSPGQELAMGGYTF; CDR3nt: TGCGCCAGCAGCCCAGGACAGGAACTAGCTATGGGAGGCTACACCTTC
len: 19; abundance: NA; d_gene: NA; v_gene: TRBV28; j_gene: TRBJ2-4; CDR3aa: CASTTRWGRETIAKNIQYF; CDR3nt: TGTGCCAGCACCACCCGATGGGGACGGGAAACTATAGCCAAAAACATTCAGTACTTC
len: 14; abundance: NA; d_gene: TRBD1; v_gene: TRBV4-2; j_gene: TRBJ2-5; CDR3aa: CASAQGQRGETQYF; CDR3nt: TGTGCCAGCGCCCAGGGACAGAGGGGGGAGACCCAGTACTTC
len: 14; abundance: few; d_gene: TRBD1; v_gene: TRBV12-5; j_gene: TRBJ2-7; CDR3aa: CASGPTGAPYEQYF; CDR3nt: TGTGCTAGTGGGCCCACAGGGGCCCCCTACGAGCAGTACTTC
len: 13; abundance: NA; d_gene: NA; v_gene: TRBV29-1; j_gene: TRBJ2-1; CDR3aa: CSVVTPGYNEQFF; CDR3nt: TGCAGCGTTGTGACCCCGGGGTACAATGAGCAGTTCTTC
len: 14; abundance: NA; d_gene: TRBD2; v_gene: TRBV20-1; j_gene: TRBJ2-3; CDR3aa: CSASSGGAGDTQYF; CDR3nt: TGCAGTGCTTCTAGCGGGGGGGCCGGGGATACGCAGTATTTT
len: 14; abundance: many; d_gene: NA; v_gene: TRBV27; j_gene: TRBJ1-1; CDR3aa: CASSLQGRLTEAFF; CDR3nt: TGTGCCAGCAGTCTACAGGGACGGTTGACTGAAGCTTTCTTT
len: 15; abundance: NA; d_gene: TRBD1; v_gene: TRBV10-3; j_gene: TRBJ1-5; CDR3aa: CAMSQGDYSNQPQHF; CDR3nt: TGTGCCATGTCACAGGGGGACTATAGCAATCAGCCCCAGCATTTT
len: 16; abundance: NA; d_gene: NA; v_gene: TRBV12-3/TRBV12-4; j_gene: TRBJ2-1; CDR3aa: CASSPQAYSHGYEQFF; CDR3nt: TGTGCCAGCAGCCCACAGGCCTACAGCCACGGCTATGAGCAGTTCTTC
len: 15; abundance: few; d_gene: TRBD1; v_gene: TRBV5-5; j_gene: TRBJ1-1; CDR3aa: CASSLVRGTGTEAFF; CDR3nt: TGTGCCAGCAGCTTGGTCAGGGGGACGGGCACTGAAGCTTTCTTT
len: 16; abundance: NA; d_gene: TRBD1; v_gene: TRBV5-6; j_gene: TRBJ1-2; CDR3aa: CASSPRDRITLYGYTF; CDR3nt: TGTGCCAGCTCACCCCGGGACAGAATTACCCTCTATGGCTACACCTTC
len: 12; abundance: NA; d_gene: TRBD1; v_gene: TRBV19; j_gene: TRBJ2-7; CDR3aa: CASRQGDNEQYF; CDR3nt: TGTGCCAGTCGACAGGGGGACAACGAGCAGTACTTC
len: 15; abundance: few; d_gene: NA; v_gene: TRBV20-1; j_gene: TRBJ1-4; CDR3aa: CSARRGDRTNEKLFF; CDR3nt: TGCAGTGCTAGACGTGGAGACAGAACTAATGAAAAACTGTTTTTT
len: 13; abundance: few; d_gene: NA; v_gene: TRBV6-6; j_gene: TRBJ2-1; CDR3aa: CASSRTGGGEQFF; CDR3nt: TGTGCCAGCAGTAGGACTGGGGGTGGTGAGCAGTTCTTC
len: 16; abundance: few; d_gene: TRBD2; v_gene: TRBV7-6; j_gene: TRBJ2-5; CDR3aa: CASSILAGVDQETQYF; CDR3nt: TGTGCCAGCAGCATCCTAGCGGGCGTGGACCAAGAGACCCAGTACTTC
len: 15; abundance: NA; d_gene: NA; v_gene: TRBV7-3; j_gene: TRBJ1-3; CDR3aa: CASSSGPSIGNTIYF; CDR3nt: TGTGCCAGCAGCTCAGGACCCTCCATCGGGAACACCATATATTTT
len: 11; abundance: NA; d_gene: NA; v_gene: TRBV12-3/TRBV12-4; j_gene: TRBJ2-1; CDR3aa: CATMRNDEQFF; CDR3nt: TGTGCCACCATGAGAAACGATGAGCAGTTCTTC
len: 15; abundance: NA; d_gene: NA; v_gene: TRBV29-1; j_gene: TRBJ1-1; CDR3aa: CSVRARRGARIEAFF; CDR3nt: TGCAGCGTCCGCGCTCGTCGGGGGGCAAGAATCGAAGCTTTCTTT
len: 14; abundance: few; d_gene: NA; v_gene: TRBV4-1; j_gene: TRBJ1-2; CDR3aa: CASSPPLGLYGYTF; CDR3nt: TGCGCCAGCAGCCCCCCACTGGGTCTCTATGGCTACACCTTC
len: 13; abundance: NA; d_gene: NA; v_gene: TRBV6-1; j_gene: TRBJ2-5; CDR3aa: CASNARAQETQYF; CDR3nt: TGTGCCAGCAATGCCCGGGCGCAAGAGACCCAGTACTTC
len: 15; abundance: NA; d_gene: NA; v_gene: TRBV15; j_gene: TRBJ2-3; CDR3aa: CATSSAGLRHDTQYF; CDR3nt: TGTGCCACCAGCAGTGCCGGACTCCGGCACGATACGCAGTATTTT
len: 11; abundance: NA; d_gene: NA; v_gene: TRBV3-1; j_gene: TRBJ1-2; CDR3aa: CASSQSPIPTF; CDR3nt: TGTGCCAGCAGCCAGTCCCCCATTCCCACCTTC
len: 17; abundance: NA; d_gene: TRBD2; v_gene: TRBV28; j_gene: TRBJ2-1; CDR3aa: CASRGHSGGVQSNEQFF; CDR3nt: TGTGCCAGCAGAGGACACTCTGGGGGGGTCCAATCCAATGAGCAGTTCTTC
len: 17; abundance: NA; d_gene: TRBD1; v_gene: TRBV20-1; j_gene: TRBJ1-6; CDR3aa: CSAREEDRSSYNSPLHF; CDR3nt: TGCAGTGCTAGAGAAGAGGACAGGAGCTCCTATAATTCACCCCTCCACTTT
len: 16; abundance: many; d_gene: TRBD2; v_gene: TRBV9; j_gene: TRBJ2-1; CDR3aa: CASSVAGSGGSDEQFF; CDR3nt: TGTGCCAGCAGCGTAGCTGGTAGCGGGGGGAGCGATGAGCAGTTCTTC
len: 19; abundance: NA; d_gene: TRBD2; v_gene: TRBV4-3; j_gene: TRBJ2-3; CDR3aa: CASSQDLGGTSGHTDTQYF; CDR3nt: TGCGCCAGCAGCCAAGATCTTGGTGGGACTAGCGGGCACACAGATACGCAGTATTTT
len: 18; abundance: NA; d_gene: NA; v_gene: TRBV24-1; j_gene: TRBJ1-3; CDR3aa: CATSDFDRNTDSGNTIYF; CDR3nt: TGTGCCACCAGTGATTTTGACAGGAACACAGACTCTGGAAACACCATATATTTT
len: 16; abundance: few; d_gene: TRBD1; v_gene: TRBV4-1; j_gene: TRBJ2-6; CDR3aa: CASKTGGASGANVLTF; CDR3nt: TGCGCCAGCAAGACAGGGGGCGCATCAGGGGCCAACGTCCTGACTTTC
len: 13; abundance: few; d_gene: NA; v_gene: TRBV5-4; j_gene: TRBJ1-3; CDR3aa: CASIIWPEDTIYF; CDR3nt: TGTGCCAGCATCATTTGGCCAGAAGACACCATATATTTT
len: 15; abundance: NA; d_gene: TRBD1; v_gene: TRBV5-1; j_gene: TRBJ2-1; CDR3aa: CASSLGQGTYGEQFF; CDR3nt: TGCGCCAGCAGCTTAGGACAGGGTACCTACGGTGAGCAGTTCTTC
len: 14; abundance: few; d_gene: NA; v_gene: TRBV6-2/TRBV6-3; j_gene: TRBJ2-3; CDR3aa: CASTLGQGTDTQYF; CDR3nt: TGTGCCAGCACCCTAGGTCAGGGTACAGATACGCAGTATTTT
len: 16; abundance: few; d_gene: NA; v_gene: TRBV20-1; j_gene: TRBJ1-1; CDR3aa: CSASSPGSYVRTEAFF; CDR3nt: TGCAGTGCTAGCTCACCCGGATCGTACGTCCGCACTGAAGCTTTCTTT
len: 15; abundance: few; d_gene: TRBD1; v_gene: TRBV6-6; j_gene: TRBJ1-1; CDR3aa: CASSKRQGLNTEAFF; CDR3nt: TGTGCCAGCAGTAAAAGACAGGGCCTGAACACTGAAGCTTTCTTT
len: 16; abundance: NA; d_gene: TRBD1; v_gene: TRBV12-3/TRBV12-4; j_gene: TRBJ2-2; CDR3aa: CASSPRDRGITGELFF; CDR3nt: TGTGCCAGCAGTCCCCGGGACAGGGGAATCACCGGGGAGCTGTTTTTT
len: 16; abundance: NA; d_gene: NA; v_gene: TRBV7-9; j_gene: TRBJ2-3; CDR3aa: CASSLAGGGSTDTQYF; CDR3nt: TGTGCCAGCAGCTTAGCCGGAGGGGGGAGCACAGATACGCAGTATTTT
len: 15; abundance: few; d_gene: TRBD1; v_gene: TRBV7-2; j_gene: TRBJ1-2; CDR3aa: CASSLWDRVGGGYTF; CDR3nt: TGTGCCAGCAGCCTCTGGGACAGGGTTGGAGGAGGCTACACCTTC
len: 15; abundance: NA; d_gene: TRBD2; v_gene: TRBV11-2; j_gene: TRBJ2-5; CDR3aa: CASSFTGTSKETQYF; CDR3nt: TGTGCCAGCAGCTTTACCGGGACTAGCAAAGAGACCCAGTACTTC
len: 16; abundance: NA; d_gene: TRBD2; v_gene: TRBV6-5; j_gene: TRBJ2-5; CDR3aa: CASSYGLAGLGETQYF; CDR3nt: TGTGCCAGCAGTTACGGGTTAGCGGGGCTAGGGGAGACCCAGTACTTC